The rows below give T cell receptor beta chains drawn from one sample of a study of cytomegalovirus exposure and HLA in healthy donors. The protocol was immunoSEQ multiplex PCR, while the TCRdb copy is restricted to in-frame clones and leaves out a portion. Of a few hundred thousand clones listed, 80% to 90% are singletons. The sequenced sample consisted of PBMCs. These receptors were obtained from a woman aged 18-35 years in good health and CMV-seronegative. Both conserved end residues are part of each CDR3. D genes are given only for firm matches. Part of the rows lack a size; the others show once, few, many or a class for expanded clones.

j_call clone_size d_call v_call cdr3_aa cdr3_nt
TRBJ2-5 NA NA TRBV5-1 CASSLDRENHWGETQYF TGCGCCAGCAGCCTGGATCGGGAAAACCACTGGGGAGAGACCCAGTACTTC
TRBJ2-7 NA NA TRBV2 CASSEAQWREDYEQYF TGTGCCAGCAGTGAAGCGCAATGGAGGGAGGACTACGAGCAGTACTTC
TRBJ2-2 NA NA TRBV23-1 CASSPRRVGWGPGELFF TGCGCCAGCAGTCCCCGCCGGGTGGGATGGGGCCCCGGGGAGCTGTTTTTT
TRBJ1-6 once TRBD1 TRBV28 CASTMGQAGSPLHF TGTGCCAGCACAATGGGACAGGCTGGATCACCCCTCCACTTT
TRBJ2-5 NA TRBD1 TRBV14 CASSQGLSGTGKTQYF TGTGCCAGCAGCCAAGGCTTGTCCGGGACAGGAAAGACCCAGTACTTC
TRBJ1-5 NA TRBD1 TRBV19 CASLGQGYQPQHF TGTGCCAGTTTGGGACAGGGGTATCAGCCCCAGCATTTT
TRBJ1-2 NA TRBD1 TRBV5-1 CASSFLDRGVPGGYTF TGCGCCAGCAGCTTCCTCGACAGGGGAGTCCCCGGTGGCTACACCTTC
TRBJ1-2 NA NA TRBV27 CASSFKGTYNYGYTF TGTGCCAGCAGTTTTAAAGGGACATATAACTATGGCTACACCTTC
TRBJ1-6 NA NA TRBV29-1 CSVVRGADNSPLHF TGCAGCGTTGTCAGGGGCGCGGATAATTCACCCCTCCACTTT
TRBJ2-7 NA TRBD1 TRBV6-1 CASMGYRGPYEQYF TGTGCCAGCATGGGGTACAGGGGACCCTACGAGCAGTACTTC
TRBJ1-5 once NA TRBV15 CATSNSFGLRDSNQPQHF TGTGCCACCAGCAATTCATTCGGTCTTAGAGATAGCAATCAGCCCCAGCATTTT
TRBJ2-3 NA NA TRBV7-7 CASSPTPSSTDTQYF TGTGCCAGCAGCCCAACACCCTCTAGCACAGATACGCAGTATTTT
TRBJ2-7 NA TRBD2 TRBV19 CASSGSSGLSYEQYF TGTGCCAGTAGTGGGTCTAGCGGTTTGTCCTACGAGCAGTACTTC
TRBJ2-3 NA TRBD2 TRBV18 CASSPRAGVGTDTQYF TGTGCCAGCTCACCCCGCGCGGGGGTTGGCACAGATACGCAGTATTTT
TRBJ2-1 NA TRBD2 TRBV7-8 CASSLSLAGGRVDNEQFF TGTGCCAGCAGCTTAAGCCTAGCGGGGGGCCGAGTGGACAATGAGCAGTTCTTC
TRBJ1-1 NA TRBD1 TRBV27 CASSRDRGEAFF TGTGCCAGCAGTCGGGACAGGGGTGAAGCTTTCTTT
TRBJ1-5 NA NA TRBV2 CASRQQESIGNQPQHF TGTGCCAGCAGGCAGCAGGAATCAATAGGCAATCAGCCCCAGCATTTT
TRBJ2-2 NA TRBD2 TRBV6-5 CASSSSGGLNTGELFF TGTGCCAGCAGTTCCTCGGGGGGTCTGAACACCGGGGAGCTGTTTTTT
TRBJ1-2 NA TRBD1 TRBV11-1 CASSPRTGNGYTF TGTGCCAGCAGCCCACGGACAGGGAATGGCTACACCTTC
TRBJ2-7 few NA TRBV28 CASSPTDLDRHEQYF TGTGCCAGCAGCCCCACAGACCTCGACCGCCACGAGCAGTACTTC
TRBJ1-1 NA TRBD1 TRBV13 CASSLDVTGAEAFF TGTGCCAGCAGCTTAGATGTGACAGGGGCTGAAGCTTTCTTT
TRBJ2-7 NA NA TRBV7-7 CASSLAPAAGPYEQYF TGTGCCAGCAGCTTAGCCCCGGCGGCGGGCCCTTACGAGCAGTACTTC
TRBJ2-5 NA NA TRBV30 CAWSVMGHPQETQYF TGTGCCTGGAGTGTAATGGGACACCCTCAAGAGACCCAGTACTTC
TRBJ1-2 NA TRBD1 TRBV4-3 CASSRIQGAVHGYTF TGCGCCAGCAGCCGGATACAGGGGGCGGTGCATGGCTACACCTTC
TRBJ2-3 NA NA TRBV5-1 CASSLERTNTDTQYF TGCGCCAGCAGCTTGGAAAGGACAAACACAGATACGCAGTATTTT
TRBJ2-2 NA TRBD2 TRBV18 CASSPSGLAGNTGELFF TGTGCCAGCTCACCATCTGGGCTAGCGGGGAACACCGGGGAGCTGTTTTTT
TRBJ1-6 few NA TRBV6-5 CASSYRWTHNSPLHF TGTGCCAGCAGTTATAGGTGGACACACAATTCACCCCTCCACTTT
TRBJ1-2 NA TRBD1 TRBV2 CASRGTENYGYTF TGTGCCAGCAGGGGGACAGAGAACTATGGCTACACCTTC
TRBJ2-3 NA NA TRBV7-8 CASSPGTDTQYF TGTGCCAGCAGCCCGGGCACAGATACGCAGTATTTT
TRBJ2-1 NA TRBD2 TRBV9 CASSETSGAYNEQFF TGTGCCAGCAGCGAGACTAGCGGAGCCTACAATGAGCAGTTCTTC
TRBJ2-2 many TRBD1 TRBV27 CASHGQGGNTGELFF TGTGCCAGCCACGGACAGGGCGGGAACACCGGGGAGCTGTTTTTT
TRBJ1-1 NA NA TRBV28 CASIGPVLAFF TGTGCCAGCATTGGTCCGGTGTTAGCTTTCTTT
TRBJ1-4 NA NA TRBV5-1 CASSPARETTNEKLFF TGCGCCAGCAGCCCTGCGAGGGAGACAACTAATGAAAAACTGTTTTTT
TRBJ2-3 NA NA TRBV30 CAWSVGDTITDTQYF TGTGCCTGGAGTGTGGGGGACACTATCACAGATACGCAGTATTTT
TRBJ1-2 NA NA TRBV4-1 CASSPRSAGGANYGYTF TGCGCCAGCAGCCCCCGATCGGCTGGAGGGGCTAACTATGGCTACACCTTC
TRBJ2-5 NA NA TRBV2 CASSEDVGRETQYF TGTGCCAGCAGTGAAGACGTGGGGCGCGAGACCCAGTACTTC
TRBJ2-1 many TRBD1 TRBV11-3 CASSARVGTGFTEQFF TGTGCCAGCAGCGCGAGGGTCGGGACAGGGTTTACTGAGCAGTTCTTC
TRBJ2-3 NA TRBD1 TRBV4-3 CASSQAGTGDFTDTQYF TGCGCCAGCAGCCAGGCCGGGACAGGGGACTTCACAGATACGCAGTATTTT
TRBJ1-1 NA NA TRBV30 CAWSDGPPGEAFF TGTGCCTGGAGTGACGGACCCCCAGGGGAGGCTTTCTTT
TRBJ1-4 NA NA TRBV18 CASSTYREVNEKLFF TGTGCCAGCTCAACATACAGAGAAGTGAATGAAAAACTGTTTTTT
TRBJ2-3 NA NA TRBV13 CASSLNLPDTQYF TGTGCCAGCAGCTTAAATCTCCCAGATACGCAGTATTTT
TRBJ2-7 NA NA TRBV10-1 CASSRDTYYEQYF TGCGCCAGCAGCCGGGACACGTACTACGAGCAGTACTTC
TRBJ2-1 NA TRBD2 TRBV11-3 CASSLGLVNEQFF TGTGCCAGCAGCTTGGGACTAGTCAATGAGCAGTTCTTC
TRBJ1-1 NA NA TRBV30 CAWTPLLESLTEAFF TGTGCCTGGACCCCGCTGTTAGAGTCCCTCACTGAAGCTTTCTTT
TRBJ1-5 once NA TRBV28 CASSLHDRYHQPQHF TGTGCCAGCAGTTTACACGACAGGTATCATCAGCCCCAGCATTTT
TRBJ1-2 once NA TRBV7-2 CASSLSAGETNYGYTF TGTGCCAGCAGCTTGTCCGCCGGGGAGACAAACTATGGCTACACCTTC